Listed here is a single T cell receptor (beta chain). Trimming removed 1 base from V and 5 bases from J, with 15 bases in between. CDR1 LGHDT and CDR2 YNNKEL come from the germline V gene (reference sequence). This CDR3 contains 16 residues. The TCR beta CDR3 regions underwent amplification using RNA transcripts as the source. TCR CDR3 regions were first amplified by RT-PCR with HTBI primers. TCRdb processed the multiplex PCR reads anew with MiXCR; each CDR3 protein has one entry. In the table there are approximately 400,000 distinct CDR3 sequences, 13% of which are singletons. The diagnostic basis comprised clinical symptoms, serum thyroxine and TRAb, thyroid ultrasound and orbital computed tomography. This specimen comes from a study of T cells in Graves' hyperthyroidism and ophthalmopathy.

This chain joins TRBV3-1 and TRBJ2-1; unclear D gene. The sample consisted of blood. This clonotype was obtained from a man under 40 with Graves' hyperthyroidism that later progressed to Graves' ophthalmopathy. CDR3 sequence (DNA): TGTGCCAGCAGCCAAGGAAAGCTAGTAGCCGACAATGAGCAGTTCTTC. This gives the protein CASSQGKLVADNEQFF.